The entry below describes one T cell receptor (beta chain). Its target is not known. This record belongs to a study of cytomegalovirus exposure and HLA in healthy donors. Study-wide results and limits: The only immune exposure information that was available was CMV serostatus. The likely explanation for a cluster of highly shared sequence variants was sequencing artifact. A later analysis linked a missense DCLRE1C variant to TCR beta V- and J-gene trimming.

CDR3 length equals 13 residues. Germline V lookup: CDR1 MNHEY, CDR2 SMNVEV (reference sequence). Trimming took off 6 bases at V and 4 bases at J, with 12 bases between the two ends. Use of 60 Vbeta and 13 Jbeta primers characterized the PCR. The repertoire was sequenced with immunoSEQ multiplex PCR; TCRdb's copy has only in-frame clones and lacks some. The sample contains more than 150,000 clones, 82% of which appear only once. This TCR was recovered from a woman younger than 30 in good health and CMV-seronegative. The rearrangement joins TRBV27 to TRBJ1-2; D remains unclear. Specimen: PBMCs. CDR3 sequence reads: CASRPRGSYGYTF. CDR3 nucleotides: TGTGCCAGCAGACCACGGGGTAGCTATGGCTACACCTTC.